This T cell receptor beta chain was found in a study of blood T cell repertoires in COVID-19. Original analysis: Amplification of reference gene primers provided the estimated nucleated cell counts. Measured with immunoSEQ multiplex PCR; TCRdb has only the in-frame clones, and not every one. Clone size and V and J calls were adopted from that table, with D and trimming inferred from the DNA. The sample consists of tens of thousands of clones, about four fifths of them appearing once. The V segment lost 2 bases and the J segment 7 bases; nucleotides outside the gene matches: 6. Germline values: CDR1 MDHEN, CDR2 SYDVKM. The CDR3 consists of 15 residues.

The chain joins TRBV28 to TRBJ2-1, with 9 positions matching TRBD2. The source of this sequence is a man aged 45-65 years with acute or convalescent COVID-19. Specimen: peripheral blood. CDR3 loop: CASSLGLAGLNEQFF. The CDR3 coding sequence is TGTGCCAGCAGTTTAGGTCTAGCGGGATTAAATGAGCAGTTCTTC.